This T cell receptor beta chain was documented in a study of long-term antiretroviral therapy in people with HIV. Broader study findings: Diversity went up after ART and still fell short of transplant donor controls.

An immunoSEQ assay, version v3.0, was performed at survey level. Sequencing was intended to reach roughly 40,000-55,000 T-cell genomes per sample. Profiled with immunoSEQ multiplex PCR; TCRdb holds only in-frame clones, not every one. Of approximately 17,000 clones listed, 60% to 85% are singletons. Cryopreserved PBMC samples of about 0.9-10 million cells were used for DNA extraction. On this clone itself: No antigen is known for it.

The source material was unsorted PBMCs, sampled 2.1 to 2.2 years before starting antiretroviral therapy. The receptor was isolated from a man aged 25 to 40 with HIV.

In DNA, the CDR3 is TGTGCCTGGAGTGTACAGGGTGATGGCAAAAACATTCAGTACTTC. Its protein product is CAWSVQGDGKNIQYF. The chain has TRBV30 and TRBJ2-4, with D possibly matching TRBD1 (6 bases). CDR1 and CDR2 from the germline V gene are GTSNPN and SVGIG (reference sequence). V was clipped by 0 bases and J by 3 bases, with 12 bases between them. This CDR3 has 15 residues.